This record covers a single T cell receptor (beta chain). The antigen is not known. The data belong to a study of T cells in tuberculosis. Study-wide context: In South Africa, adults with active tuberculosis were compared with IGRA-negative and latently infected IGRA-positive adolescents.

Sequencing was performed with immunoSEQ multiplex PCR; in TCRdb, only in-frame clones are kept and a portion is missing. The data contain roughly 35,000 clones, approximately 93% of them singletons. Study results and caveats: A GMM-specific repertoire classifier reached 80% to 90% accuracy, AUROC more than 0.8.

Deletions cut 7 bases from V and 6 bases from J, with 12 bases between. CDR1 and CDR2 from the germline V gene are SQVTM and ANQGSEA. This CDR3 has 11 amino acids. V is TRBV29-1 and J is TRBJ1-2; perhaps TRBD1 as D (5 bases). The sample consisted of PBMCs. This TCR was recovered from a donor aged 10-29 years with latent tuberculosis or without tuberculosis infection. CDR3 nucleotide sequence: TGCAGCGCCGGCGGAGGGGATGGCTACACCTTC. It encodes CSAGGGDGYTF.